This T cell receptor (beta chain) came from a study of regulatory T cells in long-lasting Graves disease. Across the study: By definition, persistent Graves' disease involved antithyroid drugs for over 5 years alongside positive TSH receptor antibodies.

This clonotype was observed a few times. Its antigen is unknown. A read error may explain this, as a much larger clone is one base away. Deletions cut 5 bases from V and 7 bases from J, with 14 bases between. Germline values: CDR1 MDHEN, CDR2 SYDVKM. The CDR3 runs 13 residues. With iRepertoire HTBI primers and Arm-PCR of CDR3 regions, TCR beta libraries were built. TCRdb reprocessed the multiplex PCR reads with MiXCR, giving one entry per CDR3 protein. The sample contains about 470,000 distinct CDR3 sequences, roughly 21% of which appear only once. Time point specified: persistent/refractory GD, antithyroid drugs over 5 years with positive TRAb. The TCR library was made from RNA extracted from PBMCs. Findings and caveats of the study: Small sample size may have lowered accuracy.

The chain recombines TRBV28 with TRBJ1-2; the D is unclear. The sample here was peripheral blood mononuclear cells (PBMCs), taken when the disease was refractory, from a patient treated with antithyroid drugs. The sequence was obtained from a female donor with Graves disease. The DNA of the CDR3 is TGTGCCAGCAGTATCGACCGGGTTGGTGGCTACACCTTC. Encoded protein: CASSIDRVGGYTF.